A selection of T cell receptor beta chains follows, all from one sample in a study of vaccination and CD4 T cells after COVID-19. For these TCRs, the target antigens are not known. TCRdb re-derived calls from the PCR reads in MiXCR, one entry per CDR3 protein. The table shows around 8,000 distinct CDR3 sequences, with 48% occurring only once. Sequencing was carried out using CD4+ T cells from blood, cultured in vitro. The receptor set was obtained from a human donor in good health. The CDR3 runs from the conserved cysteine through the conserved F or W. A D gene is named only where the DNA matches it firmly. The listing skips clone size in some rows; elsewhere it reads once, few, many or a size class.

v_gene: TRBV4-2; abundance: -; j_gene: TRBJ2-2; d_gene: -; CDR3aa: CASSQAPGTGELFF; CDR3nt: TGTGCCAGCAGCCAAGCCCCGGGCACCGGGGAGCTGTTTTTT
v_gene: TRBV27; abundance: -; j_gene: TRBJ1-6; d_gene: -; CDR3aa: CASSLLPSVWNSPLHF; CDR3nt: TGTGCCAGCAGTTTATTACCATCAGTCTGGAATTCACCCCTCCACTTT
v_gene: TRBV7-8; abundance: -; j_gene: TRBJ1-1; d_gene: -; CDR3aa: CASSSDDDTEAFF; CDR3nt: TGTGCCAGCAGCTCGGATGACGACACTGAAGCTTTCTTT
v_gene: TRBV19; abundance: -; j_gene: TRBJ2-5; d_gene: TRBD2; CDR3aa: CASSTPSGGYQETQYF; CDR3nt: TGTGCCAGTAGTACCCCTAGCGGGGGTTACCAAGAGACCCAGTACTTC
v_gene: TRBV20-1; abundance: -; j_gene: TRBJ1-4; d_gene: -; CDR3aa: CSATRTGTYTNEKLFF; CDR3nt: TGCAGTGCTACGCGCACAGGGACGTACACTAATGAAAAACTGTTTTTT
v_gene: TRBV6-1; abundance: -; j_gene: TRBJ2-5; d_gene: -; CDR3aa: CASSRSQETQYF; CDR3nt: TGTGCCAGCAGCCGGTCACAAGAGACCCAGTACTTC
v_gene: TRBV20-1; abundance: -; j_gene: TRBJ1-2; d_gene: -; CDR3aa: CSARENGMSYNYGYTF; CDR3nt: TGCAGTGCTAGAGAGAATGGCATGAGCTACAACTATGGCTACACCTTC
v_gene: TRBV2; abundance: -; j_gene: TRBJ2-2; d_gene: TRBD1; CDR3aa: CASSTPIGGELTGELFF; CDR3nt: TGTGCCAGCAGTACCCCCATAGGGGGCGAGTTAACCGGGGAGCTGTTTTTT
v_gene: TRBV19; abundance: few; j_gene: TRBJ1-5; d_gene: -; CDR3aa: CASSIRAVDQPQHF; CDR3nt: TGTGCCAGTAGTATCCGGGCGGTGGATCAGCCCCAGCATTTT
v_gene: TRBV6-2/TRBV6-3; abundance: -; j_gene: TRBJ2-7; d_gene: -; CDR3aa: CASSYRGAIYEQYF; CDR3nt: TGTGCCAGCAGTTACCGGGGGGCTATCTACGAGCAGTACTTC
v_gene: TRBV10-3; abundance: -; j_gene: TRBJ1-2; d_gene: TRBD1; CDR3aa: CAISESNKGAISGYTF; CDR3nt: TGTGCCATCAGTGAGTCGAACAAGGGGGCGATTAGTGGCTACACCTTC
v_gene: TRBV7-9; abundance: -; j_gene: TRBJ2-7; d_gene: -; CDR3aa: CASSSPPYEQYF; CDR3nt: TGTGCCAGCAGCTCCCCCCCTTACGAGCAGTACTTC
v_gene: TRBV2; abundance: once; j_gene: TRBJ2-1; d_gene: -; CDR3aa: CASSDYNEQFF; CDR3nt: TGTGCCAGCAGCGATTACAATGAGCAGTTCTTC
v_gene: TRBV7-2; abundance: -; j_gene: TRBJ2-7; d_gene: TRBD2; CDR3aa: CASSLGWGLADYEQYF; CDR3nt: TGTGCCAGCAGCTTAGGCTGGGGACTAGCAGACTACGAGCAGTACTTC
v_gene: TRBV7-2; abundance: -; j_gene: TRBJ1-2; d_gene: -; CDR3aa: CASSSSREGSFSYTF; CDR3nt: TGTGCCAGCAGCTCCTCCCGGGAGGGCAGCTTTAGCTACACCTTC
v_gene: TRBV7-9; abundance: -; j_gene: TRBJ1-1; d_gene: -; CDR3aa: CASSLAGANTEAFF; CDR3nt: TGTGCCAGCAGCTTAGCGGGGGCAAACACTGAAGCTTTCTTT
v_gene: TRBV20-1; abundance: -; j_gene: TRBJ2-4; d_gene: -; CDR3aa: CSAYVGGNIQYF; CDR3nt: TGCAGTGCTTACGTTGGGGGAAACATTCAGTACTTC
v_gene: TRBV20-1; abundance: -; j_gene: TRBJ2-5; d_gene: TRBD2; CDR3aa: CSARGAGIRRENRETQYF; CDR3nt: TGCAGTGCTAGAGGGGCGGGGATCCGGCGGGAGAATCGGGAGACCCAGTACTTC
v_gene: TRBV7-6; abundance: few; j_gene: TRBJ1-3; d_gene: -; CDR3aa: CASSFSGNTIYF; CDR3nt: TGTGCCAGCAGCTTCTCTGGAAACACCATATATTTT
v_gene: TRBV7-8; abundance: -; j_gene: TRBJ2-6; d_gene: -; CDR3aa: CASSLRLSGANVLTF; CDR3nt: TGTGCCAGCAGCTTGAGACTCTCTGGGGCCAACGTCCTGACTTTC
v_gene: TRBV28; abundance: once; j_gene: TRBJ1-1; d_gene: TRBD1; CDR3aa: CASSFAAWTGTTEAFF; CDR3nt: TGTGCCAGCAGTTTTGCCGCTTGGACAGGCACCACTGAAGCTTTCTTT
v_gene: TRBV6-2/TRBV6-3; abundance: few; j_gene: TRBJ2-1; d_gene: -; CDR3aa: CASRGMDNEQFF; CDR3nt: TGTGCCAGCAGGGGAATGGACAATGAGCAGTTCTTC
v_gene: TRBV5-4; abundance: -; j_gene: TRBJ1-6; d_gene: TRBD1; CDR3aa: CASSLGGQGANSPLHF; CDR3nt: TGTGCCAGCAGCTTGGGGGGACAGGGGGCTAATTCACCCCTCCACTTT
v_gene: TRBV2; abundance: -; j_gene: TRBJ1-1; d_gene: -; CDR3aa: CASSDWPLDTEAFF; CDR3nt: TGTGCCAGCAGTGATTGGCCGTTGGACACTGAAGCTTTCTTT
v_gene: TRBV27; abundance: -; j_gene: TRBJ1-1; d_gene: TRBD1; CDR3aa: CASRDRGLSTEAFF; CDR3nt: TGTGCCAGTCGGGACAGGGGGCTGAGCACTGAAGCTTTCTTT
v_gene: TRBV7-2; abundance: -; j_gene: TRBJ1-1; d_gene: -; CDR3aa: CASSLYTEAFF; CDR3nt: TGTGCCAGCAGCCTCTACACTGAAGCTTTCTTT
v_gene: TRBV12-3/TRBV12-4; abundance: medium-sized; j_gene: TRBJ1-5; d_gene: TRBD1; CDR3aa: CASTMTGGGQPQHF; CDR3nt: TGTGCCAGCACCATGACAGGGGGAGGACAGCCCCAGCATTTT
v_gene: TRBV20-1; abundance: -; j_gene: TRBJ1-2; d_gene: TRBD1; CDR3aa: CSAGVRTGIFYGYTF; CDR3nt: TGCAGTGCTGGAGTTCGGACAGGAATTTTCTATGGCTACACCTTC
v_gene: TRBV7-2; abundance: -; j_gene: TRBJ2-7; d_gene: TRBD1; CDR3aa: CASSLDRGNYEQYF; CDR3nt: TGTGCCAGCAGCTTGGACAGGGGAAACTACGAGCAGTACTTC
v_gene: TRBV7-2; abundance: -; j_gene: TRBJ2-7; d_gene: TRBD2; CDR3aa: CASSYGVAGGPASEQYF; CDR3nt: TGTGCCAGCAGCTACGGAGTAGCGGGAGGGCCAGCCAGCGAGCAGTACTTC
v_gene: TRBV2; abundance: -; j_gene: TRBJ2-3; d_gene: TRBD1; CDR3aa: CASSRQGRSFSDTQYF; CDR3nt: TGTGCCAGCAGTCGACAGGGACGGTCTTTTTCAGATACGCAGTATTTT
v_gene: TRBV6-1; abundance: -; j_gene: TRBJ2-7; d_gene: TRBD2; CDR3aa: CASGGGSAYEQYF; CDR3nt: TGTGCCAGCGGGGGGGGTAGCGCCTACGAGCAGTACTTC
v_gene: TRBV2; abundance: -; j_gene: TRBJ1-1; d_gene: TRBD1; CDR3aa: CASLGTGSESTEAFF; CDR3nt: TGTGCCAGCTTAGGGACAGGGTCTGAGAGCACTGAAGCTTTCTTT
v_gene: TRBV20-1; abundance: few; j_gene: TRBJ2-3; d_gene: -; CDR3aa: CSASLDDWTDTQYF; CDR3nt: TGCAGTGCTAGTTTAGACGACTGGACAGATACGCAGTATTTT
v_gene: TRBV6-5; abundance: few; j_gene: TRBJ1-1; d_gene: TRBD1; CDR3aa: CASSLKTGTGNTEAFF; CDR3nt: TGTGCCAGCAGTTTAAAAACCGGGACAGGAAATACTGAAGCTTTCTTT
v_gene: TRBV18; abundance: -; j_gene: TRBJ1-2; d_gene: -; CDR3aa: CASSPLRDGYTF; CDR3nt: TGTGCCAGCTCACCACTCCGAGATGGCTACACCTTC
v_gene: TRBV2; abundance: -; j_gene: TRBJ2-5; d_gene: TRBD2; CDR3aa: CASGREGRETQYF; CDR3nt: TGTGCCAGCGGGCGGGAGGGCCGAGAGACCCAGTACTTC
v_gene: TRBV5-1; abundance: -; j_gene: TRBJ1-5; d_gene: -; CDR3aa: CASSLGAGTHSNQPQHF; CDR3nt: TGCGCCAGCAGCTTGGGGGCCGGCACACATAGCAATCAGCCCCAGCATTTT
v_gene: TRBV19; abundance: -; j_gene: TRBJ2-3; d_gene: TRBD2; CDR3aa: CASSIGRARGTDTQYF; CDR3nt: TGTGCCAGTAGTATTGGGAGGGCGAGAGGCACAGATACGCAGTATTTT
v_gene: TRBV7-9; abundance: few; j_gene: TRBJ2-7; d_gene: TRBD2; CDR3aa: CASSYRLASHEQYF; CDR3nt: TGTGCCAGCAGCTATAGACTAGCTTCCCACGAGCAGTACTTC
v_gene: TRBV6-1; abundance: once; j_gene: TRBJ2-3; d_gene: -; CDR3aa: CASGRRLTDTQYF; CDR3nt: TGTGCCAGCGGTCGAAGGCTAACAGATACGCAGTATTTT
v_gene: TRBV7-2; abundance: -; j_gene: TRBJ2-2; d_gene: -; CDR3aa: CASSLADLPGELFF; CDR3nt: TGTGCCAGCAGCTTAGCTGACCTACCCGGGGAGCTGTTTTTT
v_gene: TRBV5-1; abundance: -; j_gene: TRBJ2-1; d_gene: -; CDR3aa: CASRAPGLSPNEQFF; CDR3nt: TGCGCCAGCAGGGCACCGGGACTCAGCCCCAATGAGCAGTTCTTC
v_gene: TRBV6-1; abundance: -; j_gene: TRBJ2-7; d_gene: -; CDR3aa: CASSETVSYEQYF; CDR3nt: TGTGCCAGCAGTGAAACAGTCTCCTACGAGCAGTACTTC
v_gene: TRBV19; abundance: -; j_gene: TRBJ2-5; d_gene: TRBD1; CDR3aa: CASSPGTGGGRRETQYF; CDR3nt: TGTGCCAGTAGTCCCGGGACAGGGGGGGGTAGGCGAGAGACCCAGTACTTC